This T cell receptor (beta chain) was sequenced during a study of monozygotic twins with inflammatory bowel disease. The CDR3 runs to 15 residues. Germline CDR1 KGHSH, CDR2 LQKENI. Investigators pulled total RNA out of whole blood and did not sort T cells. Following a re-call of the 5' RACE reads, TCRdb has one entry per CDR3 protein and lacks DNA. The sample table includes approximately 420,000 distinct CDR3 sequences. Sequenced sample: blood. The chain joins TRBV18 to TRBJ1-1; the TCRdb call, TRBD1, lacks DNA for checking. The sequence derives from a human donor with ulcerative colitis or Crohn's disease, or a healthy co-twin of an affected twin (not recorded which). Here the CDR3 reads CASAGTGAKNTEAFF.